This T cell receptor (beta chain) was identified during a study of T-cell reconstitution after alpha-beta-depleted transplantation in children. Study findings and constraints: Hyperexpanded clones declined; after one year, newly produced T cells mostly supplied diversity. Two months or so post-transplant, alpha-beta T cells reportedly derived from several hundred expanded graft clones.

This CDR3 comprises 13 residues. CDR1 KGHDR and CDR2 SFDVKD come from the germline V gene. V lost 4 bases, J lost 1 base, and 4 bases lay in between. This clonotype was seen at least ten times. Its antigen is unknown. Using unique molecular identifiers, the investigators prepared the TCRbeta library. One entry per CDR3 protein results from TCRdb running MiXCR on the PCR reads. The sample lists about 32,000 distinct CDR3 sequences; around 7% were seen once. This chain joins TRBV24-1 and TRBJ1-5, with D unresolved. Here the sequenced sample was peripheral blood, taken 60 days after TCRalphabeta/CD19-depleted stem cell transplant. The source is a child younger than two who had a stem cell transplant for acute myeloid leukemia, so the T cells may come from the graft donor. In DNA form, the CDR3 reads TGTGCCACCAGTGAAAAGAGCAATCAGCCCCAGCATTTT. Amino acid sequence: CATSEKSNQPQHF.